The 17 T cell receptor beta chains reported below all come from one sample, sequenced in a study of identical twins. TCRdb used MiXCR to reprocess the 5' RACE reads, holding one entry per CDR3 protein. The data hold more than 400,000 distinct CDR3 sequences, with around 15% observed a single time. A further study also used this sample, focusing on yellow fever vaccine responses in identical twins.

Source material: CD4+ T cells sorted from blood. The receptors come from a woman under 30 in good health.

This clonotype was seen many times. This chain uses TRBV29-1 with TRBJ1-2; TRBD1 aligns across 7 bases. CDR1 and CDR2 from the germline V gene are SQVTM and ANQGSEA. V lost 6 bases to trimming and J lost 2 bases; unmatched junction nucleotides: 15. The length of the CDR3 is 16 residues. CDR3 loop: CSVGPGGQEKNYGYTF. CDR3 DNA sequence: TGCAGCGTGGGGCCAGGAGGACAGGAAAAAAACTATGGCTACACCTTC.

This clonotype was seen more than once but under ten times. This chain joins TRBV20-1 and TRBJ2-3, with 7 bases identical to TRBD2. Per germline, CDR1 DFQATT and CDR2 SNEGSKA (reference sequence). This CDR3 has 14 residues. Trimming removed 2 bases from V and 0 bases from J; junction bases left unmatched: 2. CDR3 amino acids: CSARWGGSTDTQYF. The CDR3 DNA follows: TGCAGTGCTAGATGGGGGGGTAGCACAGATACGCAGTATTTT.

The J gene is TRBJ2-3, the V gene TRBV11-2; possibly TRBD1 or TRBD2 for D (5 bases each). Trimming took 5 bases from V and 9 from J, leaving 18 bases between them. This CDR3 is 14 amino acids long. Per germline, CDR1 SGHAT and CDR2 FQNNGV. CDR3 DNA sequence: TGTGCCAGCAGCCACCCGACGGACACGGGGACGCAGTATTTT. Protein: CASSHPTDTGTQYF.

This clonotype came up a few times. This chain joins TRBV5-1 and TRBJ1-4; 7 nucleotides agree with TRBD1. This CDR3 is 15 amino acids long. After removal of 4 bases from V and 4 bases from J, the junction contained 7 bases not matched to a gene. Per the germline V gene, CDR1 is SGHRS and CDR2 is YFSETQ. The CDR3 nucleotides are TGCGCCAGCAGCCTGGGACAGCTATTTAATGAAAAACTGTTTTTT. Amino acid sequence: CASSLGQLFNEKLFF.

The chain is built from TRBV9 and TRBJ2-7; 13 bases match TRBD2. The CDR3 has 16 residues. The germline V gene has CDR1 SGDLS and CDR2 YYNGEE. The trim removed 7 bases at V and 3 bases at J, leaving 10 bases unmatched. CDR3 coding DNA: TGTGCCAGCGCCACCACCGGGACTAGCGGGGTCTACGAGCAGTACTTC. Translated, it gives CASATTGTSGVYEQYF.

The rearrangement joins TRBV5-1 to TRBJ2-2; D gene ambiguous. V lost 0 bases and J lost 0, with 6 bases in between. The germline V gene encodes CDR1 SGHRS and CDR2 YFSETQ. There are 15 residues in the CDR3. CDR3: CASSLATANTGELFF. CDR3 DNA sequence: TGCGCCAGCAGCTTGGCCACCGCGAACACCGGGGAGCTGTTTTTT.

This clonotype appeared a few times. The chain joins TRBV29-1 to TRBJ2-7, with TRBD1 matching over 7 bases. CDR3 length equals 14 residues. Unmatched junction bases numbered 14, after V lost 6 bases and J lost 6 bases. Looked up from germline, CDR1 is SQVTM and CDR2 is ANQGSEA. The CDR3 sequence is CSVRGPDRSPEQYF. In nucleotides, the CDR3 is TGCAGCGTCCGAGGCCCGGACAGGAGTCCCGAGCAGTACTTC.

This clonotype occurred many times. The rearrangement links TRBV4-1 to TRBJ2-2; D unresolved. The germline V gene has CDR1 MGHRA and CDR2 YSYEKL. The CDR3 runs 16 residues. The ends were cut back, 3 bases at V and 3 bases at J, with 14 bases in the middle. The CDR3 reads CASSQFTAVDTGELFF. CDR3 in DNA: TGCGCCAGCAGCCAGTTCACGGCAGTAGACACCGGGGAGCTGTTTTTT.

The chain employs TRBV10-3 and TRBJ2-7, with D unclear. This CDR3 has 13 residues. Germline-derived CDR1 and CDR2 are ENHRY and SYGVKD. V gave up 2 bases and J gave up 1 base, with 6 bases separating them. CDR3 coding DNA: TGTGCCATCAGTGAGCTTAGTTCCTACGAGCAGTACTTC. Translating gives CAISELSSYEQYF.

This clonotype occurred many times. This rearrangement joins TRBV5-1 to TRBJ1-2, with D possibly being TRBD1 (5 bases). The V end lost 4 bases, the J end lost 3 bases, and 13 bases lay between the germline ends. CDR1 and CDR2 (germline): SGHRS, YFSETQ. The CDR3 is made up of 14 amino acids. The DNA of the CDR3 is TGCGCCAGCAGCAAGCAGGGAGAAGACTATGGCTACACCTTC. This sequence encodes CASSKQGEDYGYTF.

The chain couples TRBV5-1 to TRBJ1-4; D gene unclear. V lost 4 bases and J lost 5, with 15 bases in between. CDR3 length equals 15 residues. Germline V gene lookup returns CDR1 SGHRS and CDR2 YFSETQ. The CDR3, as DNA: TGCGCCAGCAGCCCCAACGTCGGCCCGAATGAAAAACTGTTTTTT. Translating gives CASSPNVGPNEKLFF.

The gene calls are TRBV6-4 and TRBJ2-5; no reliable D call. The CDR3 has 14 residues. V was pared by 4 bases and J by 7 bases, with 16 bases between. The germline gives CDR1 MRHNA, CDR2 SNTAGT. DNA of the CDR3: TGTGCCAGCAGTGTAAATCCACTGGTAGGGACCCAGTACTTC. It encodes CASSVNPLVGTQYF.

This clonotype was picked up a small number of times. The rearrangement joins TRBV5-1 to TRBJ2-3; 14 positions match TRBD2. Looked up from germline, CDR1 is SGHRS and CDR2 is YFSETQ. After removal of 3 bases from V and 1 base from J, the junction contained 4 bases not matched to a gene. CDR3 length: 17 amino acids. Here the CDR3 reads CASSSTSGGAGTDTQYF. The CDR3 DNA reads TGCGCCAGCAGCTCGACTAGCGGGGGGGCCGGCACAGATACGCAGTATTTT.

This chain uses TRBV29-1 with TRBJ2-3; 7 nucleotides agree with TRBD2. The CDR3 is 12 residues long. The trim removed 4 bases at V and 8 bases at J, leaving 6 bases unmatched. Germline V gives CDR1 SQVTM, CDR2 ANQGSEA. Written as DNA, the CDR3 is TGCAGCGTTGGCGGGACTACGAGTACGCAGTATTTT. Residues: CSVGGTTSTQYF.

Only a few counts were recorded for this clonotype. The rearrangement joins TRBV7-9 to TRBJ2-1; 8 bases match TRBD2. Unmatched junction bases numbered 8, after V lost 4 bases and J lost 9 bases. The CDR3 is 14 amino acids. In germline, CDR1 is SEHNR, CDR2 FQNEAQ (reference sequence). Written as DNA, the CDR3 is TGTGCCAGCAGCTCCACCCCAAGCGGGAGTGAGCAGTTCTTC. Translation: CASSSTPSGSEQFF. Full variable domain (outside the CDR3, taken from reference TRBV7-9 and TRBJ2-1): DTGVSQNPRHKITKRGQNVTFRCDPISEHNRLYWYRQTLGQGPEFLTYFQNEAQLEKSRLLSDRFSAERPKGSFSTLEIQRTEQGDSAMYLCASSSTPSGSEQFFGPGTRLTVL.

The V call is TRBV3-1, the J call TRBJ2-7; D uncertain. CDR3 length: 15 amino acids. Germline CDR1 and CDR2: LGHDT and YNNKEL (reference sequence). V was cut by 1 base and J by 2 bases, with 12 bases left in between. CDR3 in DNA: TGTGCCAGCAGCCAAGGAACTCAAACAACCTACGAGCAGTACTTC. It specifies CASSQGTQTTYEQYF.

DNA of the CDR3: TGTGCCATCAGCCAGGGGAACACTGAAGCTTTCTTT. Translated: CAISQGNTEAFF. The chain links TRBV10-3 to TRBJ1-1; possibly TRBD1 for D (5 bases). The CDR3 totals 12 residues. V was shortened by 6 bases and J by 1 base, with 6 bases between the two germline ends. The V gene's germline CDR1 is ENHRY and CDR2 SYGVKD.